This T cell receptor (beta chain) was profiled in a study of OX40 agonist ivuxolimab in advanced cancers. Study-level points and caveats: It was also the case that some nonresponders had low normalized T-cell clonal expansion.

TCRdb keeps only in-frame clones here, not all; method: immunoSEQ multiplex PCR. The table includes under 90,000 clones, about 88% detected once. Regarding this clone: Its specificity is not known.

Germline V gene sequence: CDR1 LNHDA, CDR2 SQIVND (reference sequence). Trimming shortened V by 6 bases and J by 4 bases, and 12 bases separated the two germline ends. The CDR3 sequence is 14 residues long. This sequence originates from an adult with an advanced solid tumor such as melanoma, head and neck, liver or kidney cancer. Specimen: CD4+ or CD8+ T cells sorted from blood, collected in a trial of the OX40 agonist ivuxolimab. V and J are TRBV19 and TRBJ1-4, with unresolved D. The CDR3 DNA follows: TGTGCCAGTAGGGATGGGAGATTTAATGAAAAACTGTTTTTT. This translates into CASRDGRFNEKLFF.